This TCR beta chain was sequenced during a study of T cells in Graves' hyperthyroidism and ophthalmopathy. There are 16 residues in the CDR3. The V end was cut by 5 bases, the J end by 1 base, with 15 bases between. From RNA transcripts, TCR beta CDR3 regions were amplified. The primer set for the first-round RT-PCR of the TCR CDR3 was HTBI. Each CDR3 protein gets one entry after TCRdb re-called the multiplex PCR reads with MiXCR. This table holds around 370,000 distinct CDR3 sequences, 18% found once. Whole-study results and caveats: The blood repertoire included most of the expanded thyroid clonotypes above 0.001.

The sample holds many counts of this clonotype. Its antigen is still unknown. This TCR was recovered from a man between 18 and 35 years old with Graves' ophthalmopathy. Specimen: blood. The chain couples TRBV12-3 or TRBV12-4 to TRBJ1-3; D might be TRBD1 (6 bases). CDR3 sequence reads: CASSQATGYSGNTIYF. DNA for the CDR3: TGTGCCAGCAGTCAAGCCACAGGGTATTCTGGAAACACCATATATTTT.